Each of the 14 T cell receptor beta chains below was sequenced from the same sample in a study of cytomegalovirus exposure and HLA in healthy donors. 60 Vbeta and 13 Jbeta primers were used in PCR. The protocol was immunoSEQ multiplex PCR, while the TCRdb copy is restricted to in-frame clones and leaves out a portion. The sample has about 98,000 clones, about 81% seen once. The specimen was PBMCs. All receptors come from a middle-aged man in good health and CMV-seronegative.

V and J are TRBV27 and TRBJ1-5, with D uncertain. The CDR3 runs 13 residues. Germline values: CDR1 MNHEY, CDR2 SMNVEV (reference sequence). V was trimmed by 8 bases and J by 0 bases, leaving 8 bases between them. The CDR3 sequence: CASRGYSNQPQHF. CDR3 bases: TGTGCCAGCCGGGGTTATAGCAATCAGCCCCAGCATTTT.

This chain links TRBV19 with TRBJ1-5; no definite D call. The CDR3 has 13 residues. The V gene's germline CDR1 is LNHDA and CDR2 SQIVND (reference sequence). Trimming shortened V by 7 bases and J by 2 bases, and 9 bases separated the two germline ends. CDR3 bases: TGTGCCAGTAAGCGGATCGGCAATCAGCCCCAGCATTTT. Its translation is CASKRIGNQPQHF. Together with reference TRBV19 and TRBJ1-5, the CDR3 gives the full variable domain: DGGITQSPKYLFRKEGQNVTLSCEQNLNHDAMYWYRQDPGQGLRLIYYSQIVNDFQKGDIAEGYSVSREKKESFPLTVTSAQKNPTAFYLCASKRIGNQPQHFGDGTRLSIL.

The chain is built from TRBV5-6 and TRBJ2-4; TRBD2 is a possible D gene (6 bases). V was pared by 7 bases and J by 0 bases, with 8 bases between. The germline V gene has CDR1 SGHDT and CDR2 YYEEEE. The length of the CDR3 is 13 residues. CDR3 coding DNA: TGTGCCAGCGGGGGGATAGCCAAAAACATTCAGTACTTC. Translating it yields CASGGIAKNIQYF.

The CDR3, as DNA: TGTGCCAGCAGCCCCCGGGGGTCCCTCATGAACACTGAAGCTTTCTTT. This encodes CASSPRGSLMNTEAFF. J is TRBJ1-1 and V is TRBV11-2, with a weak D call TRBD1 (5 bases). CDR3 length equals 16 residues. Germline lookup yields CDR1 SGHAT and CDR2 FQNNGV. V lost 5 bases, J lost 0 bases, and 16 bases lay in between.

The chain joins TRBV7-9 to TRBJ1-6; D is uncertain. The germline V gene has CDR1 SEHNR and CDR2 FQNEAQ (reference sequence). CDR3 length: 14 amino acids. The V end was cut by 0 bases, the J end by 7 bases, with 7 bases between. CDR3 in amino acids: CASSLALMNSPLHF. The DNA of the CDR3 is TGTGCCAGCAGCTTAGCCCTTATGAATTCACCCCTCCACTTT.

The gene calls are TRBV7-7 and TRBJ2-1; 7 bases map to TRBD2. Germline-derived CDR1 and CDR2 are SSHAT and FNYEAQ (reference sequence). The CDR3 consists of 12 residues. V trimming: 5 bases; J trimming: 7 bases; junction bases outside the gene matches: 2. This chain's CDR3 is CASSPGGNEQFF. CDR3 bases: TGTGCCAGCAGCCCGGGGGGAAATGAGCAGTTCTTC. Drawing the rest from reference TRBV7-7 and TRBJ2-1, the complete variable domain is GAGVSQSPRYKVTKRGQDVTLRCDPISSHATLYWYQQALGQGPEFLTYFNYEAQPDKSGLPSDRFSAERPEGSISTLTIQRTEQRDSAMYRCASSPGGNEQFFGPGTRLTVL.

This clone is a singleton in its sample. Mismatch with germline at one junction end may stem from a read error. The chain employs TRBV6-1 and TRBJ2-2; 9 nucleotides line up with TRBD2. Germline V lookup: CDR1 MNHNS, CDR2 SASEGT. The CDR3 runs to 18 residues. Here the CDR3 DNA reads TGTGCCAGCAGTGTAAGAGGAGCGGGGGGCTTGAACACCAGGGAGCTGTTTTTT. Translation: CASSVRGAGGLNTRELFF.

The chain links TRBV27 to TRBJ2-7; TRBD2 is a possible D gene (5 bases). The germline CDR1 and CDR2 sequences are MNHEY and SMNVEV (reference sequence). The ends were cut back, 6 bases at V and 4 bases at J, with 13 bases in the middle. This CDR3 spans 13 amino acids. For the CDR3, the DNA is TGTGCCAGCAGGCGGACTGGAAGTTACGAGCAGTACTTC. It encodes CASRRTGSYEQYF.

This clone showed up just a few times. The V and J genes are TRBV7-8 and TRBJ2-3, with 14 bases identical to TRBD2. The CDR3 is made up of 14 amino acids. J gave up 6 bases and V 10 bases, and 6 bases lay outside the gene matches. Germline V CDR1 and CDR2: SGHVS, FQNEAQ. CDR3 nucleotide sequence: TGTGCCAACTCCAGGACTAGCGGGGGGGATACGCAGTATTTT. Its protein product is CANSRTSGGDTQYF.

This sequence joins TRBV19 and TRBJ1-1; D not certain. Germline CDR1 LNHDA, CDR2 SQIVND (reference sequence). V lost 8 bases and J lost 1, with 11 bases in between. This CDR3 region has 13 residues. The CDR3 protein is CASLEAPNTEAFF. The CDR3 nucleotides read TGTGCCAGTCTTGAGGCCCCGAACACTGAAGCTTTCTTT.

The J gene is TRBJ2-5, the V gene TRBV9, with D perhaps TRBD1 (5 bases). V lost 3 bases, J lost 5 bases, and 14 bases lay in between. CDR1 SGDLS and CDR2 YYNGEE come from the germline V gene. This CDR3 has 14 residues. The CDR3 nucleotides are TGTGCCAGCAGCGCCCCAAGGGGTAGGGAGACCCAGTACTTC. It encodes CASSAPRGRETQYF.

The rearrangement joins TRBV7-2 to TRBJ2-3, with no clear D. There are 16 residues in the CDR3. Trimming stripped 2 bases from V and 1 base from J, with 13 bases between. In germline, CDR1 is SGHTA, CDR2 FQGNSA. CDR3 nucleotides: TGTGCCAGCAGCTTATTTGCGGTGCTAGGCACAGATACGCAGTATTTT. Residues: CASSLFAVLGTDTQYF.

This clone has only a few counts. V and J are TRBV4-1 and TRBJ1-5; no definite D call. The CDR3 loop spans 15 amino acids. Germline V gives CDR1 MGHRA, CDR2 YSYEKL. Deletions cut 1 base from V and 4 bases from J, with 11 bases between. CDR3 in DNA: TGCGCCAGCAGCCAAGGGGTGGGCGAAAATCAGCCCCAGCATTTT. Its protein product is CASSQGVGENQPQHF.

This clone has a single count. The chain combines TRBV2 with TRBJ2-6; 8 nucleotides match TRBD2. The V and J ends lost 10 bases and 2 bases, in that order; junction bases with no gene match: 4. This CDR3 contains 14 residues. CDR1 is SNHLY, CDR2 FYNNEI, per germline. CDR3 protein: CATGTSPGANVLTF. DNA for the CDR3: TGTGCCACCGGGACTAGTCCTGGGGCCAACGTCCTGACTTTC.